These 23 T cell receptor beta chains originate from one sample sequenced in a study of chemoradiotherapy in HPV16-positive cancers. Measured with immunoSEQ multiplex PCR; TCRdb has only the in-frame clones, and not every one. The sample includes more than 7,500 clones, roughly four fifths of them seen just once. This sample was taken from a patient who underwent chemoradiotherapy. These receptors came from a human donor with HPV-associated anogenital cancer.

This clone was observed a few times. The chain combines TRBV19 with TRBJ2-2; no firm D call. The CDR3 totals 14 residues. V lost 6 bases, J lost 4 bases, and 12 bases lay in between. Germline V gene lookup returns CDR1 LNHDA and CDR2 SQIVND (reference sequence). The CDR3 region is CASRFEPLTGELFF. For the CDR3, the DNA is TGTGCCAGTAGGTTCGAACCTCTCACCGGGGAGCTGTTTTTT. The variable domain in full, completed from reference TRBV19 and TRBJ2-2, reads DGGITQSPKYLFRKEGQNVTLSCEQNLNHDAMYWYRQDPGQGLRLIYYSQIVNDFQKGDIAEGYSVSREKKESFPLTVTSAQKNPTAFYLCASRFEPLTGELFFGEGSRLTVL.

This clone was found once. This rearrangement joins TRBV30 to TRBJ1-3, with D possibly being TRBD1 (5 bases). Trimming took off 3 bases at V and 3 bases at J, with 12 bases between the two ends. The CDR3 length is 14 residues. In germline, CDR1 is GTSNPN, CDR2 SVGIG (reference sequence). For the CDR3, the DNA is TGTGCCTGGAGCCGGGACTCTTTTGGAAACACCATATATTTT. It specifies CAWSRDSFGNTIYF.

The chain links TRBV6-1 to TRBJ2-2; D is possibly TRBD1 (6 bases). Germline V lookup: CDR1 MNHNS, CDR2 SASEGT. The V end was cut by 6 bases, the J end by 1 base, with 9 bases between. The CDR3 is 14 residues long. The CDR3 region is CASRQGQNTGELFF. The DNA of the CDR3 is TGTGCCAGCAGACAGGGACAGAACACCGGGGAGCTGTTTTTT.

The genes are TRBV5-1 and TRBJ1-1; 11 bases line up with TRBD1. The CDR3 consists of 16 residues. Germline CDR1 and CDR2: SGHRS and YFSETQ. Losses at the gene ends were 3 bases for V and 2 bases for J; bases not matched to a gene: 6. CDR3 nucleotide sequence: TGCGCCAGCAGCTGGAAGGGACAGGGGGATAACACTGAAGCTTTCTTT. Translated, it gives CASSWKGQGDNTEAFF.

The chain employs TRBV4-3 and TRBJ1-1; D gene ambiguous. Trimming removed 4 bases at V and 1 base at J, with 13 bases between. Per germline, CDR1 LGHNA and CDR2 YSLEER. CDR3 length: 15 amino acids. CDR3 DNA: TGCGCCAGCAGCCCCTCTGGCAGGCCGAACACTGAAGCTTTCTTT. Protein sequence: CASSPSGRPNTEAFF.

This chain links TRBV25-1 with TRBJ2-1; 9 bases are a match to TRBD2. The V gene's germline CDR1 is MGHDK and CDR2 SYGVNS. The trim removed 3 bases at V and 5 bases at J, leaving 5 bases unmatched. The CDR3 runs 15 residues. In DNA form, the CDR3 reads TGTGCCAGCAGTGACCTAGCGGGAAGTGACAATGAGCAGTTCTTC. It codes for CASSDLAGSDNEQFF.

The gene calls are TRBV2 and TRBJ2-1; 11 bases line up with TRBD2. Per germline, CDR1 SNHLY and CDR2 FYNNEI. J lost 7 bases, V lost 6 bases, and 8 bases had no gene match. The CDR3 spans 15 residues. The CDR3 reads CASRPTSGRLNEQFF. CDR3 nucleotide sequence: TGTGCCAGCAGGCCTACTAGCGGGAGATTAAATGAGCAGTTCTTC.

The chain combines TRBV6-6 with TRBJ2-5; D gene unclear. CDR1 is MNHNY and CDR2 is SVGAGI in the germline V gene (reference sequence). CDR3 length equals 12 residues. Trimming removed 2 bases at V and 5 bases at J, with 6 bases between. CDR3 loop: CASSYPRETQYF. Here the CDR3 DNA reads TGTGCCAGCAGTTACCCGCGGGAGACCCAGTACTTC.

This chain joins TRBV5-4 and TRBJ2-3; 10 nucleotides align to TRBD2. Germline V lookup: CDR1 SGHNT, CDR2 YYREEE (reference sequence). The CDR3 is made up of 19 amino acids. V lost 0 bases, J lost 0 bases, and 10 bases stayed unmatched. The CDR3 DNA is TGTGCCAGCAGCTTGGATTTCCAGCGGGGGGGCGGGAGCACAGATACGCAGTATTTT. This gives the protein CASSLDFQRGGGSTDTQYF.

V and J are TRBV30 and TRBJ2-3, with TRBD2 matching over 13 bases. J lost 5 bases, V lost 4 bases, and 9 bases had no gene match. Germline V gene data show CDR1 as GTSNPN and CDR2 as SVGIG (reference sequence). The CDR3 covers 16 residues. CDR3 sequence (DNA): TGTGCCTGGAAGGTGGGGACTAGCGGGGAGGAAGATACGCAGTATTTT. Translated, it gives CAWKVGTSGEEDTQYF.

This clone was picked up one time. This chain links TRBV25-1 with TRBJ1-3; D might be TRBD1 (5 bases). The CDR3 consists of 14 residues. Between the trimmed V and J ends, which lost 3 bases and 6 bases, there was a span of 12 bases. Germline V gene data show CDR1 as MGHDK and CDR2 as SYGVNS. The CDR3 is CASSDAGGENTIYF. The CDR3 region has the DNA TGTGCCAGCAGTGACGCCGGAGGGGAAAACACCATATATTTT.

V gene TRBV10-3 combines with J gene TRBJ2-7, with 7 bases lining up with TRBD1. V was pared by 3 bases and J by 4 bases, with 9 bases of the junction left unmatched. This CDR3 is built from 15 residues. Looked up from germline, CDR1 is ENHRY and CDR2 is SYGVKD. The CDR3 DNA reads TGTGCCATCAGTGAAAACAGGGGTCCCCGTTACGAGCAGTACTTC. Protein product: CAISENRGPRYEQYF.

This chain connects TRBV7-9 to TRBJ2-1; TRBD2 is a possible D gene (5 bases). The CDR3 has 14 amino acids. V was cut by 3 bases and J by 0 bases, with 6 bases left in between. Germline V gene lookup returns CDR1 SEHNR and CDR2 FQNEAQ (reference sequence). The CDR3 bases are TGTGCCAGCAGCTTGGGGAGCTCCTACAATGAGCAGTTCTTC. Its translation: CASSLGSSYNEQFF.

This clone has more than one count but fewer than ten. This chain links TRBV28 with TRBJ2-7; 7 bases are shared with TRBD1. Trimming at V came to 4 bases and at J to 3 bases, leaving 6 bases not matched to a gene. CDR3 length: 14 residues. CDR1 and CDR2 (germline): MDHEN, SYDVKM. The CDR3: CASSSGTANYEQYF. The DNA for the CDR3 is TGTGCCAGCAGTTCGGGGACAGCAAACTACGAGCAGTACTTC.

CDR3: CASSSGGGSDTQYF. Written as DNA, the CDR3 is TGTGCCAGCAGCTCAGGGGGGGGATCAGATACGCAGTATTTT. The chain links TRBV7-2 to TRBJ2-3; D tentatively reads TRBD1 or TRBD2 (7 bases each). The CDR3 runs to 14 residues. The germline gives CDR1 SGHTA, CDR2 FQGNSA. Trimming removed 4 bases at V and 4 bases at J, with 12 bases between.

The rearrangement links TRBV7-9 to TRBJ2-2; D call uncertain. Germline V gene lookup returns CDR1 SEHNR and CDR2 FQNEAQ (reference sequence). CDR3 length: 14 amino acids. The V and J ends lost 5 bases and 2 bases respectively, with 9 bases between them. CDR3 coding DNA: TGTGCCAGCAGCCGAGATGGCAACACCGGGGAGCTGTTTTTT. Translation gives CASSRDGNTGELFF.

The chain joins TRBV7-2 to TRBJ2-6; no reliable D call. Germline V gene data show CDR1 as SGHTA and CDR2 as FQGNSA. The CDR3 runs 16 residues. Trimming cost V 5 bases and J 0 bases, with 11 bases left between them. The CDR3, as DNA: TGTGCCAGCAGCCCAAGTTCCAGCTCTGGGGCCAACGTCCTGACTTTC. Amino acids: CASSPSSSSGANVLTF.

The chain has TRBV4-1 and TRBJ2-1, with D unresolved. The CDR3 is 14 amino acids. The V and J ends lost 0 bases and 0 bases respectively, with 3 bases between them. Germline V gene data show CDR1 as MGHRA and CDR2 as YSYEKL. The CDR3 here is CASSQDFSYNEQFF. As DNA, the CDR3 is TGCGCCAGCAGCCAAGACTTCTCCTACAATGAGCAGTTCTTC.

CDR3 in amino acids: CASSAGLAGGPVRPDTQYF. DNA for the CDR3: TGTGCCAGTAGTGCCGGACTAGCGGGGGGGCCAGTTCGGCCAGATACGCAGTATTTT. J is TRBJ2-3 and V is TRBV19, with 15 bases lining up with TRBD2. The CDR3 length is 19 residues. V dropped 5 bases and J dropped 4; count of bases not matched to a gene: 13. The V gene's germline CDR1 is LNHDA and CDR2 SQIVND (reference sequence).

The chain recombines TRBV27 with TRBJ1-2; D ambiguous. Germline CDR1 and CDR2: MNHEY and SMNVEV (reference sequence). The CDR3 totals 15 residues. Trimming shortened V by 3 bases and J by 7 bases, and 18 bases separated the two germline ends. The CDR3 bases are TGTGCCAGCAGTTTCGGCAGGCCGGGAACGTTTGGCTACACCTTC. Encoded protein: CASSFGRPGTFGYTF.

This clone was counted between two and nine times. V gene TRBV2 combines with J gene TRBJ2-7, with TRBD2 matching 12 bases. V was clipped by 8 bases and J by 5 bases; unmatched bases: 22. CDR3 length equals 19 residues. The germline CDR1 and CDR2 sequences are SNHLY and FYNNEI. The CDR3 region is CASGFWGELAGGPNNEQYF. The CDR3 DNA is TGTGCCAGCGGGTTTTGGGGGGAGCTAGCGGGAGGGCCGAACAACGAGCAGTACTTC.

V gene TRBV7-6 combines with J gene TRBJ2-1; D is unresolved. V lost 8 bases and J lost 7, with 12 bases in between. Germline V CDR1 and CDR2: SGHVS, FNYEAQ. The CDR3 sequence is 12 residues long. The CDR3 loop is CASYLNGNEQFF. The CDR3 bases are TGTGCCAGCTACTTGAACGGGAATGAGCAGTTCTTC.

This clone was observed once. This chain uses TRBV30 with TRBJ2-3; 10 bases line up with TRBD2. J was trimmed by 6 bases and V by 5 bases; bases with no gene match: 8. Germline CDR1 reads GTSNPN; CDR2 reads SVGIG (reference sequence). This CDR3 region has 14 residues. CDR3 DNA: TGTGCCTGGGGGATAGCGGGGGGACGGGATACGCAGTATTTT. Residues: CAWGIAGGRDTQYF.